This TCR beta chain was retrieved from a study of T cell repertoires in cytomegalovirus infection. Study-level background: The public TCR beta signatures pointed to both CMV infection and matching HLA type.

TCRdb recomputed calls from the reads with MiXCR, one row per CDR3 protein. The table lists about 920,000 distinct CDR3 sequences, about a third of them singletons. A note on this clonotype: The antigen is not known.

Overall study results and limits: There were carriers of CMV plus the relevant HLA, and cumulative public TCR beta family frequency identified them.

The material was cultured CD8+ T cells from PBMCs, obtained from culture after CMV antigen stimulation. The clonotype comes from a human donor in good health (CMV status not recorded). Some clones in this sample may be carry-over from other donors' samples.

CDR3 loop: CASSWSGGELFF. CDR3 sequence (DNA): TGTGCCAGCAGTTGGTCCGGCGGGGAGCTGTTTTTT. The V call is TRBV6-5, the J call TRBJ2-2; no clear D gene. Germline CDR1 is MNHEY and CDR2 is SVGAGI. Trimming removed 4 bases at V and 7 bases at J, with 7 bases between. This CDR3 has 12 amino acids.